The clone carrying this T cell receptor (beta chain) was observed a few times. No antigen is known for it. This entry belongs to a study of identical twins. Findings and limits, study-wide: The study drew conclusions from cross-sectional statistical analysis, not from following the same donors. Models came in too low on out-of-frame TCR alpha sharing in monozygotic twins. Among out-of-frame alpha sequences shared by twins, low generation probability occurred in excess.

The CDR3 has 12 residues. V lost 3 bases to trimming and J lost 8 bases; unmatched junction nucleotides: 0. Per germline, CDR1 LGHDT and CDR2 YNNKEL (reference sequence). Unique molecular identifiers were present on the cDNA, which also gained a universal primer site by template switching. Each CDR3 protein gets one entry after TCRdb re-called the 5' RACE reads with MiXCR. Of hundreds of thousands of distinct CDR3 sequences in the sample, roughly 6% were seen once. V is TRBV3-1 and J is TRBJ2-1; 8 nucleotides line up with TRBD2. The TCR comes from a man aged 18 to 29 in good health. The source material was naive T cells sorted from blood. Here the CDR3 DNA reads TGTGCCAGCAGCCATAGCGGGGATGAGCAGTTCTTC. Residues: CASSHSGDEQFF.